The clone carrying this TCR beta chain was recorded many times. The antigen is unknown. V dropped 10 bases and J dropped 6; count of bases not matched to a gene: 13. The CDR3 has 14 amino acids. The germline gives CDR1 ENHRY, CDR2 SYGVKD. These data belong to a study of blood T cells in healthy people across ages. Study outcomes and limitations: Strong correlation was found linking TCR beta diversity to naive T cell percentage.

The use of a sample-barcoded 5' primer and a J-beta primer mix characterized a second PCR of 7 to 11 cycles. A single record per CDR3 protein comes from TCRdb applying MiXCR to the 5' RACE reads. The sample contains some 560,000 distinct CDR3 sequences, about 25% of which appear only once. The data also belong to a second study, concerning T cells of mothers and their children. Turning to that study: The yield was over 8.5 million TCR beta CDR3 reads from each mother and about 3.2 million from each child.

The chain recombines TRBV10-3 with TRBJ1-2; 8 bases map to TRBD1. Source material: blood. The receptor was isolated from a boy younger than 10 in good health. The CDR3 nucleotides read TGTGCCACTTCCCAGGGGGCTGCGGCTGATGGCTACACCTTC. Encoded protein: CATSQGAAADGYTF.